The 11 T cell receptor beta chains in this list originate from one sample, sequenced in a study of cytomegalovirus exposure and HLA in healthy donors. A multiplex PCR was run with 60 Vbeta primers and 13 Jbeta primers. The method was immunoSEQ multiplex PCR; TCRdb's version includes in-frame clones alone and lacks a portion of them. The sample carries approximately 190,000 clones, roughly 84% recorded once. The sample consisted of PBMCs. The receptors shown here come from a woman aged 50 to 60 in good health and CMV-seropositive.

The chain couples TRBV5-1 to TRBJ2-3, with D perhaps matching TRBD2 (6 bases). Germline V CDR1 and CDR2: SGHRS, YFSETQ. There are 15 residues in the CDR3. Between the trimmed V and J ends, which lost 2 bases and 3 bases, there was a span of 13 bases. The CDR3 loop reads CASSFSGRQTDTQYF. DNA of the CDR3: TGCGCCAGCAGCTTTTCAGGGAGGCAGACAGATACGCAGTATTTT.

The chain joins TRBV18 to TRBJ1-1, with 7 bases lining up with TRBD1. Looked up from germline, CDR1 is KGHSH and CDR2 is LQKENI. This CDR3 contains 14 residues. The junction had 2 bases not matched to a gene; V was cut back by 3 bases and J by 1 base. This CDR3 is CASSPDRTNTEAFF. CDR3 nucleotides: TGTGCCAGCTCACCGGACAGGACGAACACTGAAGCTTTCTTT.

The DNA of the CDR3 is TGTGCCAGTAGGGATCCAGGGTACAATGAGCAGTTCTTC. Encoded protein: CASRDPGYNEQFF. The chain carries TRBV19 and TRBJ2-1, with a weak D call TRBD1 (5 bases). The CDR3 has 13 residues. V dropped 6 bases and J dropped 4 bases, with 10 bases sitting between them. Germline CDR1 LNHDA, CDR2 SQIVND (reference sequence).

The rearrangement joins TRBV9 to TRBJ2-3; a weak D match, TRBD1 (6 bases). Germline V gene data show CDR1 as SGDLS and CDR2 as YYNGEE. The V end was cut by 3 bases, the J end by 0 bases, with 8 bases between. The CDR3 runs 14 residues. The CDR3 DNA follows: TGTGCCAGCAGCGAGGACAGAAGCACAGATACGCAGTATTTT. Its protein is CASSEDRSTDTQYF.

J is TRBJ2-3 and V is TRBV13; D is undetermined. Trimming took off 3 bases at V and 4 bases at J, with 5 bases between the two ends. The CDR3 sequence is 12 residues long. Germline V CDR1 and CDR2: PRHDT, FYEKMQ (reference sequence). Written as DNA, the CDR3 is TGTGCCAGCAGCTTTGGGCCAGATACGCAGTATTTT. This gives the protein CASSFGPDTQYF.

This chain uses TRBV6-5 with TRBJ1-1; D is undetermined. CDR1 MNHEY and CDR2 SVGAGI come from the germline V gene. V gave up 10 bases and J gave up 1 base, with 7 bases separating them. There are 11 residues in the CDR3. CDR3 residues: CAIMANTEAFF. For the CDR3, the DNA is TGTGCCATCATGGCGAACACTGAAGCTTTCTTT.

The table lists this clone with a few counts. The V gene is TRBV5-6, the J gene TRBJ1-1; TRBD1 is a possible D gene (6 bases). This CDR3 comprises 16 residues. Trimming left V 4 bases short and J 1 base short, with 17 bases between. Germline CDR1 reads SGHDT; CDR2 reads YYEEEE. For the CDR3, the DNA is TGTGCCAGCAGCCGGACAGCAGGCTGGGGGAACACTGAAGCTTTCTTT. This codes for CASSRTAGWGNTEAFF.

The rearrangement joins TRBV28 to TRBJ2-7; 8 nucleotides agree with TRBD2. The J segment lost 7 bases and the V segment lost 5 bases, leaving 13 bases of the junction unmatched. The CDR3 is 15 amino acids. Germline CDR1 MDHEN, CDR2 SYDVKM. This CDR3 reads CASSPPSGPLREQYF. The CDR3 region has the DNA TGTGCCAGCAGTCCCCCTAGCGGGCCTCTGAGGGAGCAGTACTTC.

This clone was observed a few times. The CDR3 spells CASSWDRGYEQYF. CDR3 sequence (DNA): TGTGCCAGCAGCTGGGACAGGGGCTACGAGCAGTACTTC. The chain has TRBV5-4 and TRBJ2-7; TRBD1 agrees at 10 bases. Germline V gene data show CDR1 as SGHNT and CDR2 as YYREEE (reference sequence). CDR3 length: 13 amino acids. With V trimmed by 3 bases and J by 3 bases, 0 bases remained unmatched.

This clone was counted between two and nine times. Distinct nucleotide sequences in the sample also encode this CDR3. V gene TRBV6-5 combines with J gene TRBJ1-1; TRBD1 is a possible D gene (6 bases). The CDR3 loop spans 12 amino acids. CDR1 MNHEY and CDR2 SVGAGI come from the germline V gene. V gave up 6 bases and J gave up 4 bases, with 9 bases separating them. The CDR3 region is CASSRGGTEAFF. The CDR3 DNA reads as TGTGCCAGCAGCAGGGGTGGCACTGAAGCTTTCTTT.

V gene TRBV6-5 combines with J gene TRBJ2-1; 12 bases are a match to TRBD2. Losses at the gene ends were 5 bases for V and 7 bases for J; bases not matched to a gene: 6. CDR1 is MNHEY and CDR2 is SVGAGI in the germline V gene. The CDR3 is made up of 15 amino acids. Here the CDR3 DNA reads TGTGCCAGCAGTACGCTAGCGGGGGGGCTTAATGAGCAGTTCTTC. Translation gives CASSTLAGGLNEQFF.